The 25 T cell receptor beta chains below come from one sample, sequenced in a study of blood T cell repertoires in COVID-19 (dated by TCRdb to about 2020). The library relied on the immunoSEQ multiplex PCR assay. TCRdb re-hosts the immuneACCESS table, in-frame sequences only. Its copies lack some clones; in the studies checked, an unresolved V gene accounts for under half of them, and the cause for the rest is not known. This sample has around 300,000 clones in its table, and around nine tenths of those were observed once. The top ten clones comprise under 4.5% of the sample. Sequencing was carried out using peripheral blood. The source of these receptors is a woman in her forties or fifties with active or convalescent COVID-19.

The gene calls are TRBV7-2 and TRBJ2-7; 7 positions agree with TRBD2. The ends lost 3 bases at V and 5 bases at J; junction bases unmatched: 10. The CDR3 spans 15 residues. CDR1 and CDR2 from the germline V gene are SGHTA and FQGNSA. This CDR3 reads CASSFMWRGIHEQYF. In DNA, the CDR3 is TGTGCCAGCAGCTTTATGTGGCGGGGGATTCACGAGCAGTACTTC.

This clone was observed a single time. The chain is built from TRBV25-1 and TRBJ2-7; possible D gene TRBD2, 5 bases. Trimming took 3 bases from V and 1 from J, leaving 7 bases between them. The germline CDR1 and CDR2 sequences are MGHDK and SYGVNS. The CDR3 has 13 amino acids. The CDR3 nucleotides read TGTGCCAGCAGTGACTCGGGGTCCTACGAGCAGTACTTC. This sequence encodes CASSDSGSYEQYF.

The rearrangement joins TRBV27 to TRBJ2-7; 12 bases align to TRBD2. V lost 3 bases and J lost 0; bases outside the gene matches: 6. This CDR3 is built from 17 residues. The germline V gene encodes CDR1 MNHEY and CDR2 SMNVEV (reference sequence). DNA of the CDR3: TGTGCCAGCAGTTTGGGGACTAGCGGGCCCTACTCCTACGAGCAGTACTTC. Encoded protein: CASSLGTSGPYSYEQYF.

The V and J genes are TRBV27 and TRBJ2-1, with TRBD2 matching 7 bases. CDR1 and CDR2 (germline): MNHEY, SMNVEV (reference sequence). CDR3 size: 15 residues. V was pared by 0 bases and J by 4 bases, with 3 bases of the junction left unmatched. This chain's CDR3 is CASSLSSGAYNEQFF. The CDR3 nucleotides are TGTGCCAGCAGTTTATCAAGCGGGGCATACAATGAGCAGTTCTTC.

This rearrangement joins TRBV18 to TRBJ1-5; 12 bases align to TRBD1. The CDR3 loop spans 18 amino acids. CDR1 and CDR2 (germline): KGHSH, LQKENI. The V and J ends lost 1 base and 6 bases, in that order; junction bases with no gene match: 10. Here the CDR3 DNA reads TGTGCCAGCTCACCACGAGCGTCGGGACAGGGGGCGTTTCAGCCCCAGCATTTT. Amino acids: CASSPRASGQGAFQPQHF.

J is TRBJ1-6 and V is TRBV6-5; no definite D call. The length of the CDR3 is 13 residues. Germline V lookup: CDR1 MNHEY, CDR2 SVGAGI. V gave up 0 bases and J gave up 16 bases, with 13 bases separating them. The CDR3 region has the DNA TGTGCCAGCAGTTACTCGACGGGTAGGCCTCTCCACTTT. This codes for CASSYSTGRPLHF.

The V call is TRBV2, the J call TRBJ1-4; 10 bases fit TRBD1. Germline CDR1 reads SNHLY; CDR2 reads FYNNEI. V shed 2 bases, J shed 5 bases, and the junction held 5 bases outside the gene matches. The length of the CDR3 is 16 residues. The CDR3 is CASSERTGGGNEKLFF. The CDR3 DNA follows: TGTGCCAGCAGTGAACGGACAGGGGGAGGGAATGAAAAACTGTTTTTT.

The gene calls are TRBV6-6 and TRBJ2-5; possibly TRBD2 for D (6 bases). Germline values: CDR1 MNHNY, CDR2 SVGAGI (reference sequence). The length of the CDR3 is 17 residues. The V and J ends lost 5 bases and 7 bases respectively, with 26 bases between them. CDR3 region: CASSPPGVADPSGTQYF. As DNA, the CDR3 is TGTGCCAGCAGTCCCCCCGGGGTAGCGGACCCAAGTGGGACCCAGTACTTC.

The chain recombines TRBV28 with TRBJ1-4, with unresolved D. Trimming cost V 4 bases and J 7 bases, with 4 bases left between them. The germline V gene encodes CDR1 MDHEN and CDR2 SYDVKM. The CDR3 extends over 11 amino acids. This CDR3 is CASSSSEKLFF. CDR3 DNA: TGTGCCAGCAGTTCGAGTGAAAAACTGTTTTTT.

The chain couples TRBV5-4 to TRBJ2-7, with 14 bases identical to TRBD2. Unmatched junction bases numbered 6, after V lost 4 bases and J lost 6 bases. The CDR3 is made up of 15 amino acids. The germline CDR1 and CDR2 sequences are SGHNT and YYREEE (reference sequence). The CDR3 DNA sequence: TGTGCCAGCAGCGAAGGACTAGCGGGGGGTGGCGAGCAGTACTTC. It specifies CASSEGLAGGGEQYF.

The chain joins TRBV2 to TRBJ2-7; TRBD1 matches 8 bases. Looked up from germline, CDR1 is SNHLY and CDR2 is FYNNEI. The CDR3 contains 15 residues. Unmatched junction bases numbered 6, after V lost 3 bases and J lost 2 bases. In DNA form, the CDR3 reads TGTGCCAGCAGTGAGGACAGGGCCGATGCCTACGAGCAGTACTTC. This sequence encodes CASSEDRADAYEQYF.

There are a few counts of this clone. The genes are TRBV5-4 and TRBJ2-2; 9 nucleotides agree with TRBD1. CDR1 and CDR2 from the germline V gene are SGHNT and YYREEE (reference sequence). J gave up 6 bases and V 3 bases, and 6 bases lay outside the gene matches. The CDR3 consists of 15 residues. The CDR3 coding sequence is TGTGCCAGCAGCTCCCTAAGACAGGGGGCCGGGGAGCTGTTTTTT. It yields the protein CASSSLRQGAGELFF.

This clone turned up a few times. The rearrangement uses TRBV10-3 and TRBJ1-4; D is ambiguous. This CDR3 contains 14 residues. V lost 2 bases and J lost 8, with 12 bases in between. Germline V lookup: CDR1 ENHRY, CDR2 SYGVKD. The CDR3 DNA follows: TGTGCCATCAGTGAGGCCCCACTAGGGGAAAAACTGTTTTTT. It encodes CAISEAPLGEKLFF.

The chain carries TRBV10-3 and TRBJ1-1, with 8 positions matching TRBD1. This CDR3 is built from 15 residues. From germline, CDR1 is ENHRY and CDR2 SYGVKD. V was pared by 11 bases and J by 0 bases, with 11 bases of the junction left unmatched. CDR3: CASIRGQALNTEAFF. CDR3 in DNA: TGTGCCTCCATTCGGGGACAGGCATTGAACACTGAAGCTTTCTTT.

The chain has TRBV12-3 or TRBV12-4 and TRBJ1-6; D is unclear. The V end was cut by 5 bases, the J end by 10 bases, with 12 bases between. The CDR3 runs 13 residues. CDR3 DNA: TGTGCCAGCAGTCTACTAATACGGTCACCCCTCCACTTT. Translation gives CASSLLIRSPLHF.

The chain employs TRBV6-5 and TRBJ1-1; the D is unclear. CDR3 length: 14 amino acids. Germline V CDR1 and CDR2: MNHEY, SVGAGI. V was shortened by 6 bases and J by 5 bases, with 16 bases between the two germline ends. The chain's CDR3 is CASSGRGSRTEAFF. The CDR3 DNA follows: TGTGCCAGCAGCGGCCGCGGGTCACGGACTGAAGCTTTCTTT.

Of note for this clone: A read error may account for a junction end that differs from germline. The identical CDR3 is also encoded by other nucleotide sequences in the sample. The chain has TRBV5-4 and TRBJ1-1; TRBD1 matches 8 bases. The CDR3 has 14 residues. CDR1 is SGHNT and CDR2 is YYREEE in the germline V gene (reference sequence). The CDR3 DNA is TGTGCCAGCAGTTTGGACAGGGCGAACACTGAAGCTTTCTTT. As protein: CASSLDRANTEAFF.

V gene TRBV10-3 combines with J gene TRBJ1-5; a possible D gene is TRBD1 (6 bases). The CDR3 loop spans 13 amino acids. The V gene lost 7 bases and the J gene lost 4 bases, with 11 bases spanning the gap. The V gene's germline CDR1 is ENHRY and CDR2 SYGVKD. The CDR3 protein is CAINQGFNQPQHF. The CDR3, as DNA: TGTGCCATCAATCAGGGGTTTAATCAGCCCCAGCATTTT.

The chain joins TRBV7-2 to TRBJ2-7; 9 nucleotides match TRBD1. The J segment lost 5 bases and the V segment lost 4 bases, leaving 3 bases of the junction unmatched. Germline V lookup: CDR1 SGHTA, CDR2 FQGNSA. The CDR3 spans 13 residues. This CDR3 reads CASSSDRGDEQYF. The CDR3 bases are TGTGCCAGCAGCTCGGACAGGGGCGACGAGCAGTACTTC.

The V gene is TRBV7-2, the J gene TRBJ1-1; weak D call: TRBD1 (6 bases). V lost 8 bases, J lost 7 bases, and 14 bases lay in between. The CDR3 has 12 amino acids. CDR1 is SGHTA, CDR2 FQGNSA, per germline. The CDR3 DNA sequence: TGTGCCAGCTCTCCAGGGGTGTTTGAAGCTTTCTTT. It is translated as CASSPGVFEAFF.

This clone was counted a single time. The chain employs TRBV15 and TRBJ1-6; D is ambiguous. This CDR3 is built from 15 residues. Trimming pared 6 bases from V and 0 bases from J, leaving 9 bases between. Germline V gene data show CDR1 as LNHNV and CDR2 as YYDKDF (reference sequence). CDR3 DNA: TGTGCCACCAGTCTCGGGAGCTCCTATAATTCACCCCTCCACTTT. This codes for CATSLGSSYNSPLHF.

V gene TRBV10-3 combines with J gene TRBJ2-7; 8 nucleotides align to TRBD1. Germline lookup yields CDR1 ENHRY and CDR2 SYGVKD. The CDR3 contains 14 residues. Trimming at V came to 4 bases and at J to 0 bases, leaving 2 bases not matched to a gene. The CDR3 loop is CAISGTGSSYEQYF. Written as DNA, the CDR3 is TGTGCCATCAGTGGGACAGGGAGCTCCTACGAGCAGTACTTC.

The V and J genes are TRBV18 and TRBJ1-2; TRBD1 might be the D (6 bases). This CDR3 spans 15 amino acids. V lost 5 bases and J lost 3, with 16 bases in between. Germline CDR1 KGHSH, CDR2 LQKENI. CDR3 bases: TGTGCCAGCTCAGAAGAGACAGGCCCTTACTATGGCTACACCTTC. Its translation is CASSEETGPYYGYTF.

Only a few counts were recorded for this clone. The chain employs TRBV6-5 and TRBJ2-1, with 7 bases fitting TRBD2. The germline gives CDR1 MNHEY, CDR2 SVGAGI. The V gene end was trimmed by 7 bases and the J gene end by 0 bases; junction bases not matched to a gene: 6. CDR3 length: 15 residues. This chain's CDR3 is CASILAENSYNEQFF. The CDR3 DNA reads as TGTGCCAGCATCCTAGCGGAAAACTCCTACAATGAGCAGTTCTTC.

The chain uses TRBV6-5 and TRBJ1-6; D may be TRBD1 (6 bases). The CDR3 contains 15 residues. Germline CDR1 reads MNHEY; CDR2 reads SVGAGI. V lost 6 bases and J 5 bases, leaving 14 bases between the germline ends. The CDR3: CASRELDRNNSPLHF. DNA for the CDR3: TGTGCCAGCAGGGAGTTGGACAGAAATAATTCACCCCTCCACTTT.